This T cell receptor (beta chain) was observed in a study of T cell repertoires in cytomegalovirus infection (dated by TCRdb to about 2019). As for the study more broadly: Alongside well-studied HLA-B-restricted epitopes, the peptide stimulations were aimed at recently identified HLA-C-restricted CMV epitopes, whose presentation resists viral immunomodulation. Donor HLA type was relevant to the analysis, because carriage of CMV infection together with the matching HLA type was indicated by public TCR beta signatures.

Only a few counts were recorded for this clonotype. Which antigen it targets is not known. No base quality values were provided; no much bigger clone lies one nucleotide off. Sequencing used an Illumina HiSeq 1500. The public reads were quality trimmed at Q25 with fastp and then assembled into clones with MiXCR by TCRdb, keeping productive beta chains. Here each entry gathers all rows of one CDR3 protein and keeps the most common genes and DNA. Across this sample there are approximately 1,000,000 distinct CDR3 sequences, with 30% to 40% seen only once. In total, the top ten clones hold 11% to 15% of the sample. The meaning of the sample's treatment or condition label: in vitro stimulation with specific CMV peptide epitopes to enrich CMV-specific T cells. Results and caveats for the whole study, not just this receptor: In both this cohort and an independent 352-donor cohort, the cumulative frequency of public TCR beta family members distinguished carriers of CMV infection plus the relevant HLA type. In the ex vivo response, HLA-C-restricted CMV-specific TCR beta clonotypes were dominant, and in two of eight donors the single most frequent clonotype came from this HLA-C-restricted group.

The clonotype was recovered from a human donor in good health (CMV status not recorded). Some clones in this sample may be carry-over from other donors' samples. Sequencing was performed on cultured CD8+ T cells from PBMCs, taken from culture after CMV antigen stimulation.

The DNA sequence follows: TGTGCCAGCAGCCTCGTCCCGGGACAGGGGACCCACTCCTACGAGCAGTACTTC. The resulting protein is CASSLVPGQGTHSYEQYF. The rearranged segments are TRBV14 and TRBJ2-7, with 10 bases aligning to TRBD1. CDR1 and CDR2 are drawn from the germline V gene: SGHDN, FVKESK. The CDR3 goes from the cysteine to the phenylalanine over 18 residues. The only DNA kept is the CDR3, 54 bases in frame from the first base. Relative to germline, V is missing 4 bases and J is missing 0 bases, with 12 bases of the junction outside any gene match. The CDR3, completed at both ends by the reference TRBV14 and TRBJ2-7 genes, gives the full variable domain EAGVTQFPSHSVIEKGQTVTLRCDPISGHDNLYWYRRVMGKEIKFLLHFVKESKQDESGMPNNRFLAERTGGTYSTLKVQPAELEDSGVYFCASSLVPGQGTHSYEQYFGPGTRLTVT.